The rows below give T cell receptor beta chains drawn from one sample of a study of blood T cell repertoires in COVID-19. The protocol was immunoSEQ multiplex PCR, while the TCRdb copy is restricted to in-frame clones and leaves out a portion. Of some 100,000 clones listed, just over 85% were seen once; the top ten hold 7.5% to 10%. The sample was peripheral blood. The source of these receptors is a woman aged 65 to 85 with acute or convalescent COVID-19. The CDR3 runs from the conserved cysteine through the conserved F or W.

TRBJ2-7 | TRBV2 | CASSESGYEQYF
TRBJ1-4 | TRBV30 | CAWSVLRGRANEKLFF
TRBJ2-3 | TRBV3-1/TRBV3-2 | CASSPVPSTDTQYF
TRBJ2-7 | TRBV5-4 | CASSSRRTSGGSSSYEQYF
TRBJ1-5 | TRBV5-1 | CASSLDAGGGQPQHF
TRBJ2-1 | TRBV6-2/TRBV6-3 | CASSYPRGLAGERYNEQFF
TRBJ1-3 | TRBV5-1 | CASSSVVENTIYF
TRBJ1-5 | TRBV4-1 | CASSQGDSLPQHF
TRBJ2-7 | TRBV12-3/TRBV12-4 | CASRAGNPYEQYF
TRBJ2-7 | TRBV12-3/TRBV12-4 | CASSFSYEQYF
TRBJ2-3 | TRBV5-4 | CASSWWGADTQYF
TRBJ1-6 | TRBV15 | CATSKRTGGNSPLHF
TRBJ1-2 | TRBV19 | CASSRNSFNYGYTF
TRBJ2-3 | TRBV19 | CASSLVWRENTDTQYF
TRBJ1-2 | TRBV5-1 | CASRPAAPDGYTF
TRBJ1-4 | TRBV29-1 | CSVEVGGDEKLFF
TRBJ2-7 | TRBV3-1/TRBV3-2 | CASSQPGTVWYEQYF
TRBJ1-2 | TRBV24-1 | CATSDFGEGYTF
TRBJ1-5 | TRBV5-1 | CASSPEDSENQPQHF
TRBJ2-3 | TRBV7-8 | CASSLGVSGRALWGTDTQYF
TRBJ2-4 | TRBV24-1 | CATSDRSTSGRRGLAKNIQYF
TRBJ2-3 | TRBV5-1 | CASSKQGAGDTQYF
TRBJ1-2 | TRBV4-1 | CASSQEGQGRDGYTF
TRBJ1-2 | TRBV28 | CASSLGRGNGYTF
TRBJ1-2 | TRBV6-7 | CATPKSREYGYTF
TRBJ2-1 | TRBV24-1 | CATSGKLAGVGGEQFF
TRBJ2-7 | TRBV5-4 | CASSIDRVRGLEQYF
TRBJ2-1 | TRBV24-1 | CATSDRRLARVQFF
TRBJ2-7 | TRBV7-2 | CASSLRGGGGAYEQYF
TRBJ1-2 | TRBV27 | CASSLKGGQGALFNYGYTF
TRBJ1-5 | TRBV28 | CASSFAKGASRNQPQHF
TRBJ2-2 | TRBV29-1 | CSVGGPGGELFF
TRBJ1-5 | TRBV9 | CASSASQDQPQHF
TRBJ2-7 | TRBV9 | CASSTGQSSYEQYF
TRBJ2-2 | TRBV9 | CASSWGQGGTGELFF
TRBJ2-5 | TRBV6-5 | CASSSGVGQETQYF
TRBJ1-6 | TRBV3-1/TRBV3-2 | CASSHLNSPLHF
TRBJ2-1 | TRBV29-1 | CSVEEKGLIYNEQFF
TRBJ1-2 | TRBV5-6 | CASSLVQNYGYTF
TRBJ2-1 | TRBV7-8 | CASSLAGASYNEQFF
TRBJ2-4 | TRBV24-1 | CATSDHNTGGGIQYF